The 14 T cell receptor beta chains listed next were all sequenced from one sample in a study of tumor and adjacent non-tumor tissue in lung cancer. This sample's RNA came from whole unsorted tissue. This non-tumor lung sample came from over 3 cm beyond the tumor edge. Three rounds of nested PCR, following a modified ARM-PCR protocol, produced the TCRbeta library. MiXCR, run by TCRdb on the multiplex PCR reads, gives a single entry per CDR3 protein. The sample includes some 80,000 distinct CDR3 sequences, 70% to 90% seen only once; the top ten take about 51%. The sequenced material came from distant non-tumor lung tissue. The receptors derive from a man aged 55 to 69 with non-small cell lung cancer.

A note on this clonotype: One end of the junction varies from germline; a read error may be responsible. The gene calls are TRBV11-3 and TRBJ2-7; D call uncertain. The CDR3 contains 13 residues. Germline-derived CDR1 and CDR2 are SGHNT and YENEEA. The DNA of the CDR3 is TGTGCCAGCAGCCACCGTCATGCCAACGAGGAGTACTTC. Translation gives CASSHRHANEEYF.

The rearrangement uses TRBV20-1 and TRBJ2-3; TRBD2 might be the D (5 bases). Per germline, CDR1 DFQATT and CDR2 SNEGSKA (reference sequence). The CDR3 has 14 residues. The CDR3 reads CSAPRLADPDSQYF. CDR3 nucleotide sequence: TGCAGCGCTCCTCGGCTAGCCGACCCCGATTCGCAGTATTTT.

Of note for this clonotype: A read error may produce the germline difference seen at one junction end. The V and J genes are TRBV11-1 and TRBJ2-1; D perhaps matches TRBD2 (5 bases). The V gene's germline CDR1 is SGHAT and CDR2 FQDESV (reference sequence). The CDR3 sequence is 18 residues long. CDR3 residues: CASSLTQVYAGQIPQQLF. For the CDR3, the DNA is TGTGCAAGCAGCTTAACGCAAGTCTATGCGGGCCAGATCCCCCAGCAGCTCTTC.

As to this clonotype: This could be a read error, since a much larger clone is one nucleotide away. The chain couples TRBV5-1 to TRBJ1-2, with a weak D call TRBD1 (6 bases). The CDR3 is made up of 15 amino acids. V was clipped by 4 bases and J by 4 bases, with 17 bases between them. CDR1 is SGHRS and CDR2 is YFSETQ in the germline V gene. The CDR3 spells CASSQRQVWSYGYTF. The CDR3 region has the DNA TGCGCCAGCAGCCAGAGACAGGTTTGGAGCTATGGCTACACCTTC.

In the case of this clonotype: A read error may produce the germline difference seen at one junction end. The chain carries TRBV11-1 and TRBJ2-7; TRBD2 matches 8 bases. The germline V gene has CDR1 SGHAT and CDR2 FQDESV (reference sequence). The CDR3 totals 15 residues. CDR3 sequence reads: CASSRISGTADGQYF. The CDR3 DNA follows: TGTGCCAGTAGCAGGATTAGCGGGACGGCAGACGGGCAGTACTTT.

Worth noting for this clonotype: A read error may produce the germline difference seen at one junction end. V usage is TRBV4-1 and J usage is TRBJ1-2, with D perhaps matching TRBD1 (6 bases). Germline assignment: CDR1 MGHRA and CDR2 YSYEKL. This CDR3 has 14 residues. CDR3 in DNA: TGTGCCAGCAGCCCGGACAGCACCTCAGTCGGCTACACCTTC. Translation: CASSPDSTSVGYTF.

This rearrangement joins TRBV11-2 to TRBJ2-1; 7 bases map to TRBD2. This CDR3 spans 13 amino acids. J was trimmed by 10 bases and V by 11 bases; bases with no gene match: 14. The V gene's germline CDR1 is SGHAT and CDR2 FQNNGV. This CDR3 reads CAEGEGGLREQFF. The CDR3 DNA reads TGTGCCGAAGGGGAGGGAGGACTGCGCGAGCAGTTCTTC.

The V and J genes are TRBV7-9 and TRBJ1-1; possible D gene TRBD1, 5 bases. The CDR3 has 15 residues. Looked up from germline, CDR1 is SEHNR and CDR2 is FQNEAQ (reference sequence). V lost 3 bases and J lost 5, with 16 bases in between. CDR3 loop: CASSFKRGPKTEAFF. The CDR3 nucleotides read TGTGCCAGCAGCTTTAAAAGGGGACCTAAGACTGAAGCTTTCTTT.

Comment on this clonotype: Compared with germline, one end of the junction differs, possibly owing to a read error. Written as DNA, the CDR3 is TGTGCCACCAGCTCCGACACCGGGGAGCTGTTTTTT. Translating it yields CATSSDTGELFF. J is TRBJ2-2 and V is TRBV7-8, with D uncertain. This CDR3 spans 12 amino acids. Germline CDR1 is SGHVS and CDR2 is FQNEAQ.

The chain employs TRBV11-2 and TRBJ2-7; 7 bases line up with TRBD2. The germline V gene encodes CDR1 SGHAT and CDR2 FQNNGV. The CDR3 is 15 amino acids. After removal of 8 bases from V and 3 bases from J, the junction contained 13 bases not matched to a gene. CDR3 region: CASCHERGGYYEQYF. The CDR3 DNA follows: TGTGCCAGCTGCCATGAGCGGGGAGGTTACTACGAGCAGTACTTC. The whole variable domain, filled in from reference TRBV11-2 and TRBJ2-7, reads EAGVAQSPRYKIIEKRQSVAFWCNPISGHATLYWYQQILGQGPKLLIQFQNNGVVDDSQLPKDRFSAERLKGVDSTLKIQPAKLEDSAVYLCASCHERGGYYEQYFGPGTRLTVT.

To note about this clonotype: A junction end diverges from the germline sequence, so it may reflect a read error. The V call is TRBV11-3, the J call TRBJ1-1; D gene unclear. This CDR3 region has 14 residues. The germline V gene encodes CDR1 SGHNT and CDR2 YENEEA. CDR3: CANSSHGRQTEAYF. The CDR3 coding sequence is TGTGCCAACAGCTCGCACGGACGGCAGACTGAAGCCTACTTT.

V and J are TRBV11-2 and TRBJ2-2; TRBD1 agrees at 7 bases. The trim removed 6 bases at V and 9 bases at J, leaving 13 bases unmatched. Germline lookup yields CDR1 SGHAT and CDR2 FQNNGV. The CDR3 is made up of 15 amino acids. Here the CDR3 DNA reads TGTGCCAGCAGGTCGACAGGGATAATTAGCTGGGAGCTGTTTTTT. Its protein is CASRSTGIISWELFF.

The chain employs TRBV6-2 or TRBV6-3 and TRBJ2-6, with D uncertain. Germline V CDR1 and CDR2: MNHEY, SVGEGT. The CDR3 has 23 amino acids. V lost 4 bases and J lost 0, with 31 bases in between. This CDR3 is CASSSTIARVFQNKFSGANVLTF. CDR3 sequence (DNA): TGTGCCAGCAGTTCAACGATAGCCCGTGTATTCCAGAACAAATTCTCTGGGGCCAACGTCCTGACTTTC.

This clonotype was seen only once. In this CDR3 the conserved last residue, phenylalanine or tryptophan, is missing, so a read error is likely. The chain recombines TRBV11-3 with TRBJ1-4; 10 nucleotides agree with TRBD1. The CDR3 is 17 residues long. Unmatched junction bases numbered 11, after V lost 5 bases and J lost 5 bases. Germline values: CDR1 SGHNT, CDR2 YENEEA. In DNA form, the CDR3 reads TGTGCCAGCAGCCCATCGGGACAGGGGATCACCAATGAAAAACTGTTTCTT. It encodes CASSPSGQGITNEKLFL.